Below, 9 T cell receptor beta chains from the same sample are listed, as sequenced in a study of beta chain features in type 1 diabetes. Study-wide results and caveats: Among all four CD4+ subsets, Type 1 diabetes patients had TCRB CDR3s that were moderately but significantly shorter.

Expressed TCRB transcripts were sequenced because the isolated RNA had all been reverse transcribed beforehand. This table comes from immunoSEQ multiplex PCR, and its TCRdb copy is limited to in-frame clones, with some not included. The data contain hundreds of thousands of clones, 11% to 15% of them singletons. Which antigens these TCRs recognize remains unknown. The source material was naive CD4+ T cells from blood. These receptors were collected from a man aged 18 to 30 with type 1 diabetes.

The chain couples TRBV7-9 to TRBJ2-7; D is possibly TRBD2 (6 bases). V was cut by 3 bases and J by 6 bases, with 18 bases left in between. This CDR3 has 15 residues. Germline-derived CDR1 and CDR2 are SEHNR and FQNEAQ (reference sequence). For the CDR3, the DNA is TGTGCCAGCAGCTTCCTCGCGACTAGTAATTCCGAGCAGTACTTC. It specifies CASSFLATSNSEQYF.

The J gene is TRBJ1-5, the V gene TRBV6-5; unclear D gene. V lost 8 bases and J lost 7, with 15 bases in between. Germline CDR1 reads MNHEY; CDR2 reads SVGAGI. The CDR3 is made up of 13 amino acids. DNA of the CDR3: TGTGCCAGCGCGCGCTCCAAGAACCAGCCCCAGCATTTT. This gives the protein CASARSKNQPQHF.

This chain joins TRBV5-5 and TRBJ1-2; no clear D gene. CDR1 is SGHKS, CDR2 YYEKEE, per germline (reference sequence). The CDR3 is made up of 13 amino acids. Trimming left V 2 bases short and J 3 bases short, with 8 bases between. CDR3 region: CASSFIGDYGYTF. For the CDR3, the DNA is TGTGCCAGCAGCTTTATTGGGGACTATGGCTACACCTTC.

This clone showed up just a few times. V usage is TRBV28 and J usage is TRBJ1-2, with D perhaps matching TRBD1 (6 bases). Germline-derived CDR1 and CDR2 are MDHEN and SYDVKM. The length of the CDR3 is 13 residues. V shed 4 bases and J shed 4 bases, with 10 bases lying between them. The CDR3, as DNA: TGTGCCAGCAGTTCTCAGGGGACCTATGGCTACACCTTC. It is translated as CASSSQGTYGYTF.

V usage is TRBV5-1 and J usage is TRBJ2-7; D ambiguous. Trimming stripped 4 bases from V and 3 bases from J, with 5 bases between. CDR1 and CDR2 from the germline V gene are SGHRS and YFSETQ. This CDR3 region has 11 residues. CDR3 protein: CASSKDYEQYF. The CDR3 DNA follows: TGCGCCAGCAGCAAAGACTACGAGCAGTACTTC.

The CDR3 loop is CASSLPQTGGYEQYF. The CDR3 DNA is TGCGCCAGCAGCTTACCCCAAACAGGGGGATACGAGCAGTACTTC. The chain combines TRBV5-1 with TRBJ2-7; 8 bases align to TRBD1. With V trimmed by 2 bases and J by 4 bases, 8 bases remained unmatched. CDR1 and CDR2 (germline): SGHRS, YFSETQ. The CDR3 contains 15 residues.

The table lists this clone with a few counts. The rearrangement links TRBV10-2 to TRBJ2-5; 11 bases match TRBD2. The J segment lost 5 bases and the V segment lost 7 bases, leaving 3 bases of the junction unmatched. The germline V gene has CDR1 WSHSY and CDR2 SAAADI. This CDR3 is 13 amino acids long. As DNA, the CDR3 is TGCGCCAGCAAACTAGCGGGAGTGGAGACCCAGTACTTC. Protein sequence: CASKLAGVETQYF.

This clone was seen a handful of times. CDR3 region: CASSPIGTDRDTQYF. The CDR3 nucleotides read TGTGCCAGCTCACCAATCGGGACGGACCGAGATACGCAGTATTTT. V is TRBV18 and J is TRBJ2-3, with D perhaps being TRBD1 or TRBD2 (5 bases each). Looked up from germline, CDR1 is KGHSH and CDR2 is LQKENI. The CDR3 extends over 15 amino acids. V was trimmed by 2 bases and J by 5 bases, leaving 14 bases between them. Using reference TRBV18 and TRBJ2-3 for the parts outside the CDR3, the full variable domain is NAGVMQNPRHLVRRRGQEARLRCSPMKGHSHVYWYRQLPEEGLKFMVYLQKENIIDESGMPKERFSAEFPKEGPSILRIQQVVRGDSAAYFCASSPIGTDRDTQYFGPGTRLTVL.

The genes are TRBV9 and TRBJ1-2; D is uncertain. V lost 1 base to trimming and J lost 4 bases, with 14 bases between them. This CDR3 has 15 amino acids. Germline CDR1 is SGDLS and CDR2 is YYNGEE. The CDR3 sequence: CASSVRATTAYGYTF. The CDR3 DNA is TGTGCCAGCAGCGTACGGGCCACTACGGCCTATGGCTACACCTTC.